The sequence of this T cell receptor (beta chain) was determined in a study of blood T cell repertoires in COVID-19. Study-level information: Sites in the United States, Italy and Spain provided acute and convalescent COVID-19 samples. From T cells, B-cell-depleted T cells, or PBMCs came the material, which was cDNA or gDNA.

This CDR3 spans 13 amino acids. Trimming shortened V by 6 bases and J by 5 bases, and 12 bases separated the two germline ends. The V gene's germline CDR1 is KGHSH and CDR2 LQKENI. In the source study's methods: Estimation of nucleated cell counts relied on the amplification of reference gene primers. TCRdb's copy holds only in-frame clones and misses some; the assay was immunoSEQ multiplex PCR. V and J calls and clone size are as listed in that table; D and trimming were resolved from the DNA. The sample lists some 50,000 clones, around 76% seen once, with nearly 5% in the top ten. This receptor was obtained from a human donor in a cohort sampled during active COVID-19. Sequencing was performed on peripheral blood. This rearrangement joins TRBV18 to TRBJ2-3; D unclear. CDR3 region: CASSSLRIDTQYF. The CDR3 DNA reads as TGTGCCAGCTCTTCCCTGCGCATAGATACGCAGTATTTT.